Listed below are T cell receptor beta chains from one sample, sequenced in a study of long-term antiretroviral therapy in people with HIV. Profiling relied on immunoSEQ multiplex PCR, and the TCRdb table lists in-frame clones only, not all of them. The table shows over 15,000 clones, with over 75% occurring only once. Here the sequenced sample was unsorted PBMCs, taken approximately 2.2 years before starting antiretroviral therapy. These receptors were collected from a man younger than 40 with HIV. CDR3s leave out the opening cysteine and the closing phenylalanine or tryptophan. Each record gives: V gene, J gene, CDR3 protein.

TRBV2	TRBJ2-1	ARSSDSYNEQF
TRBV19	TRBJ2-7	ASSPRVGRSYEQY
TRBV6-5	TRBJ1-1	ASSYSTGDRAF
TRBV9	TRBJ1-1	ASSVEPQPDRNTEAF
TRBV2	TRBJ1-2	AILVGTPKIGNYGYT
TRBV14	TRBJ2-1	ASSQVSDEQF
TRBV4-2	TRBJ1-1	ASSPTGFPEAF
TRBV7-9	TRBJ1-1	ASSLFNLHSSGIEAF
TRBV6-5	TRBJ1-1	ASSSHGSLNTEAF
TRBV5-1	TRBJ1-2	ASSLDFNGYT
TRBV6-6	TRBJ1-5	ASSYSDSGIQPQH
TRBV2	TRBJ2-2	ASTGQVNTGELF
TRBV7-8	TRBJ1-2	ASSFAGGNGYT
TRBV5-1	TRBJ1-5	ARGETEFNQPQH
TRBV7-6	TRBJ2-3	ASSGRLAGGYDTQY
TRBV7-2	TRBJ2-7	ASSSGLGSYEQY
TRBV2	TRBJ1-5	ASSVTSNQPQH
TRBV5-4	TRBJ2-2	ASSSPWGTGELF
TRBV21-1	TRBJ1-5	AREGIHQPQH
TRBV11-1	TRBJ2-7	ASSETYEQY
TRBV11-1	TRBJ2-3	ASSSWRGSGDTQY
TRBV9	TRBJ1-5	ASSGRTGGEESQPQH
TRBV5-6	TRBJ2-1	ASSAVSSPYNEQF
TRBV14	TRBJ2-1	ASSQVGASTYNEQF
TRBV29-1	TRBJ2-3	SVEDRGRRGTDTQY
TRBV6-5	TRBJ2-2	ASSPTGGTGELF
TRBV28	TRBJ1-3	ASSEQRSGNTIY
TRBV4-3	TRBJ2-7	ASSHIAGESYEQY
TRBV28	TRBJ2-7	ASSSDSSYEQY
TRBV4-2	TRBJ2-5	ASSRPGEGARETQY
TRBV18	TRBJ2-3	ASSPGRAPDTQY
TRBV5-6	TRBJ2-3	ASSLFSGNTQY
TRBV27	TRBJ2-3	ASSFSGASTDTQY
TRBV18	TRBJ1-5	ASSADRDQPQH
TRBV2	TRBJ2-6	ASKYGNSGANVLT
TRBV5-1	TRBJ1-2	ASSLVLQGGYT
TRBV11-2	TRBJ2-7	ASRRLAGFSSYEQY
TRBV4-3	TRBJ2-1	ASSQGAGADNEQF
TRBV27	TRBJ1-1	ASSLFADRGRQYTEAF
TRBV25-1	TRBJ1-3	ASHQGPGGNTIY
TRBV2	TRBJ1-2	ASIPGEDYGYT
TRBV5-4	TRBJ1-3	ASSLGGVGNTIY
TRBV25-1	TRBJ1-2	ASSDGTGNSFT
TRBV7-9	TRBJ2-7	ASSPGTRLNEQY
TRBV6-1	TRBJ1-4	ASSDTAQGSDEKLF
TRBV29-1	TRBJ1-5	SVGTGNQPQH
TRBV6-4	TRBJ2-3	ASSDTLSTGGEVDTQY
TRBV5-1	TRBJ2-3	ASSLDLIQTADTQY
TRBV28	TRBJ2-3	ASSTPGTGTDTQY
TRBV5-1	TRBJ2-1	ASSLEGGVGYNEQF
TRBV27	TRBJ2-5	ASSSPQETQY
TRBV7-2	TRBJ1-2	ASSSGTTNYGYT
TRBV28	TRBJ1-5	ASSRDRGAKGSNQPQH